Following are 11 T cell receptor beta chains from one sample sequenced in a study of control samples from healthy donors and cancer patients. Produced via immunoSEQ multiplex PCR; TCRdb's table is partial and in-frame only. The repertoire holds around 150,000 clones, with around nine tenths as singletons. Sequencing was done on a sample of blood. The source is a man between 18 and 29 years old in good health.

The V call is TRBV28, the J call TRBJ2-1, with TRBD2 identical over 9 bases. CDR1 MDHEN and CDR2 SYDVKM come from the germline V gene. V shed 5 bases and J 7 bases; nucleotides not matched to a gene: 12. The CDR3 extends over 16 amino acids. The CDR3 region has the DNA TGTGCCAGCAGTCGGACCCCGGCGGGGGGGCGAAATGAGCAGTTCTTC. Amino acid sequence: CASSRTPAGGRNEQFF. Complete variable domain (other parts from reference TRBV28 and TRBJ2-1): DVKVTQSSRYLVKRTGEKVFLECVQDMDHENMFWYRQDPGLGLRLIYFSYDVKMKEKGDIPEGYSVSREKKERFSLILESASTNQTSMYLCASSRTPAGGRNEQFFGPGTRLTVL.

The V call is TRBV10-3, the J call TRBJ1-4; D is unclear. The CDR3 length is 14 residues. The V end lost 5 bases, the J end lost 0 bases, and 7 bases lay between the germline ends. Germline CDR1 and CDR2: ENHRY and SYGVKD. The CDR3 protein is CAISSRATNEKLFF. The CDR3 nucleotides read TGTGCCATCAGTTCCCGTGCAACTAATGAAAAACTGTTTTTT.

The V gene is TRBV28, the J gene TRBJ1-1, with 7 bases fitting TRBD1. V was pared by 8 bases and J by 1 base, with 10 bases of the junction left unmatched. The CDR3 is 15 residues long. The germline gives CDR1 MDHEN, CDR2 SYDVKM. The CDR3 DNA reads as TGTGCCAGCCCCAAAGGGGCAGGGGGGAACACTGAAGCTTTCTTT. This translates into CASPKGAGGNTEAFF.

The chain employs TRBV11-3 and TRBJ2-1; 7 nucleotides match TRBD2. V lost 3 bases to trimming and J lost 2 bases; unmatched junction nucleotides: 4. Per the germline V gene, CDR1 is SGHNT and CDR2 is YENEEA. The CDR3 is 15 amino acids. Here the CDR3 DNA reads TGTGCCAGCAGCTTGAGGGAGGGTCCCTACAATGAGCAGTTCTTC. It codes for CASSLREGPYNEQFF.

This clone showed up just a few times. As DNA, the CDR3 is TGTGCCAGCAGCCGGGACAGGGGGTCTCCAGATACGCAGTATTTT. Protein product: CASSRDRGSPDTQYF. V and J are TRBV6-5 and TRBJ2-3, with TRBD1 identical over 11 bases. The CDR3 covers 15 residues. CDR1 is MNHEY and CDR2 is SVGAGI in the germline V gene. V trimming: 6 bases; J trimming: 4 bases; junction bases outside the gene matches: 6.

This clone was counted a single time. This chain joins TRBV11-2 and TRBJ2-1; D could derive from TRBD1 or TRBD2 (5 bases each). The CDR3 runs to 14 residues. Germline assignment: CDR1 SGHAT and CDR2 FQNNGV. V was cut by 6 bases and J by 5 bases, with 14 bases left in between. CDR3 in DNA: TGTGCCAGCAGATTCTCGGGACGGGACAATGAGCAGTTCTTC. Amino acid sequence: CASRFSGRDNEQFF.

This chain links TRBV7-3 with TRBJ1-1, with D possibly TRBD1 on 6 matching bases. V lost 4 bases and J lost 4, with 13 bases in between. This CDR3 contains 14 residues. Per the germline V gene, CDR1 is SGHTA and CDR2 is FQGTGA. The CDR3 protein is CASSSGAGSTEAFF. Written as DNA, the CDR3 is TGTGCCAGCAGCTCAGGGGCGGGCAGCACTGAAGCTTTCTTT.

The chain uses TRBV29-1 and TRBJ2-6; D may match TRBD1 or TRBD2 (6 bases each). CDR3 size: 16 residues. CDR1 and CDR2 (germline): SQVTM, ANQGSEA. Trimming pared 4 bases from V and 2 bases from J, leaving 15 bases between. The CDR3 nucleotides read TGCAGCGTTGGTCAGGGGAGGATAGCTGGGGCCAACGTCCTGACTTTC. Amino acid sequence: CSVGQGRIAGANVLTF.

V gene TRBV20-1 combines with J gene TRBJ1-1, with a tentative D call TRBD1 (6 bases). Trimming took off 3 bases at V and 5 bases at J, with 13 bases between the two ends. The CDR3 contains 13 residues. The V gene's germline CDR1 is DFQATT and CDR2 SNEGSKA (reference sequence). The CDR3 nucleotides read TGCAGTGCTAGTGAGGGGGGAGGGACTGAAGCTTTCTTT. It yields the protein CSASEGGGTEAFF.

The CDR3 coding sequence is TGTGCCAGCAGCTCGTCCGGGGACTTCGACGAGCAGTACTTC. It yields the protein CASSSSGDFDEQYF. J is TRBJ2-7 and V is TRBV7-2, with D tentatively TRBD2 (6 bases). V lost 4 bases, J lost 5 bases, and 15 bases lay in between. CDR3 length: 14 residues. From germline, CDR1 is SGHTA and CDR2 FQGNSA.

CDR3 loop: CASSQDLSREETQYF. CDR3 DNA sequence: TGCGCCAGCAGCCAAGATTTGTCCAGGGAAGAGACCCAGTACTTC. This chain connects TRBV4-3 to TRBJ2-5, with D perhaps TRBD1 (5 bases). Trimming shortened V by 0 bases and J by 3 bases, and 11 bases separated the two germline ends. CDR3 length: 15 amino acids. Looked up from germline, CDR1 is LGHNA and CDR2 is YSLEER.